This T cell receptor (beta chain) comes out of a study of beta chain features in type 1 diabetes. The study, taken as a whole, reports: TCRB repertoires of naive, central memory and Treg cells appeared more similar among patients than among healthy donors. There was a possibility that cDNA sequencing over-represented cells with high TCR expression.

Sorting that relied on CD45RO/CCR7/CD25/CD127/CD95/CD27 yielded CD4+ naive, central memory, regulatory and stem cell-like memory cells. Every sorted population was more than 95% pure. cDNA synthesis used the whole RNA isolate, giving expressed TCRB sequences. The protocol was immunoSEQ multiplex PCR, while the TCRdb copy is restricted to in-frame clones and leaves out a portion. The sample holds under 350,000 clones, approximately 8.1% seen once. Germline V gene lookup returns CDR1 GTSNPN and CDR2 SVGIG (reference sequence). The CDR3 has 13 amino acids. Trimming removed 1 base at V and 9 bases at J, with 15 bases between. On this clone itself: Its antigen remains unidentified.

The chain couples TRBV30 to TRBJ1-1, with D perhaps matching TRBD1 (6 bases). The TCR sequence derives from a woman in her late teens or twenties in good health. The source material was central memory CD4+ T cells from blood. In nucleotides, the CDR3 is TGTGCCTGGAGTGGCGCCGACAGGCGGAAAGCTTTCTTT. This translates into CAWSGADRRKAFF. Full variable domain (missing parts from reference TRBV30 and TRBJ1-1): SQTIHQWPATLVQPVGSPLSLECTVEGTSNPNLYWYRQAAGRGLQLLFYSVGIGQISSEVPQNLSASRPQDRQFILSSKKLLLSDSGFYLCAWSGADRRKAFFGQGTRLTVV.